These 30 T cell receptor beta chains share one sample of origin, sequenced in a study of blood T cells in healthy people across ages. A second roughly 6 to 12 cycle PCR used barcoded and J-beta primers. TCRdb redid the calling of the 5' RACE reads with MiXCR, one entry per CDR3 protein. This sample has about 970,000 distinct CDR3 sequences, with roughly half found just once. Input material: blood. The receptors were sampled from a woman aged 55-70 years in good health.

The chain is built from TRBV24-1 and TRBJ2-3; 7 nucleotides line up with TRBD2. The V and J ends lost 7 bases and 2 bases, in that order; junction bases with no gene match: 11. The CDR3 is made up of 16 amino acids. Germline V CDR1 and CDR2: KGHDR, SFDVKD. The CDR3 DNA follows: TGTGCCACCAGCCCCGCCCGGGACTACTACACAGATACGCAGTATTTT. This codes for CATSPARDYYTDTQYF.

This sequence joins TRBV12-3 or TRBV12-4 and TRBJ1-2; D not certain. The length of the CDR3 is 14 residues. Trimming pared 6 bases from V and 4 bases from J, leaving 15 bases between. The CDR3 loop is CASSPAAPGYGYTF. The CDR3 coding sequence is TGTGCCAGCAGCCCGGCGGCCCCGGGCTATGGCTACACCTTC.

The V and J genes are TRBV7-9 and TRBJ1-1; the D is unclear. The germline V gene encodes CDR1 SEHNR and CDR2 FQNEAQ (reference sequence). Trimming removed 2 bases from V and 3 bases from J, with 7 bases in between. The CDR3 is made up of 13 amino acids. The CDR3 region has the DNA TGTGCCAGCAGCTTACCGGGCTACACTGAAGCTTTCTTT. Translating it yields CASSLPGYTEAFF.

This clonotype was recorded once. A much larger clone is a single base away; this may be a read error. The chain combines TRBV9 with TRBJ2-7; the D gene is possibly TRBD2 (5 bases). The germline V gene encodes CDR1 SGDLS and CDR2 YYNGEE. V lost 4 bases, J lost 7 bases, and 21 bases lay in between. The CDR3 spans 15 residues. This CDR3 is CASSPLVDVTWEQYF. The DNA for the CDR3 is TGTGCCAGCAGCCCACTAGTTGACGTTACCTGGGAGCAGTACTTC.

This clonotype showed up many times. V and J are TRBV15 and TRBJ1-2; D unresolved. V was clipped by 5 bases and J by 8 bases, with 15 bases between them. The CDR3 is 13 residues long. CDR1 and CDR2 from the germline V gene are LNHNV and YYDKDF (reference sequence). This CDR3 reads CATSPLRGSGYTF. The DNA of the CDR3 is TGTGCCACCAGCCCCCTGAGAGGGAGCGGCTACACCTTC.

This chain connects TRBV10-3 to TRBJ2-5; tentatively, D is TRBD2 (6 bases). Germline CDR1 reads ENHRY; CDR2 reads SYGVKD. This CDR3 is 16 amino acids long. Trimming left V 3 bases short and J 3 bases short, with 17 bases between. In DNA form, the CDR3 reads TGTGCCATCAGTGAACCTGAGGAGGGTGTGAAAGAGACCCAGTACTTC. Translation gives CAISEPEEGVKETQYF.

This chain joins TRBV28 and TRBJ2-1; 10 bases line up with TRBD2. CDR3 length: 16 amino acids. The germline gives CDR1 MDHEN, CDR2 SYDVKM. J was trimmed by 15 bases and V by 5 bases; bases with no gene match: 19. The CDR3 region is CASSPGGRTSGHHAFF. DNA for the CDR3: TGTGCCAGCAGTCCCGGGGGCAGGACTAGCGGCCACCATGCGTTCTTC.

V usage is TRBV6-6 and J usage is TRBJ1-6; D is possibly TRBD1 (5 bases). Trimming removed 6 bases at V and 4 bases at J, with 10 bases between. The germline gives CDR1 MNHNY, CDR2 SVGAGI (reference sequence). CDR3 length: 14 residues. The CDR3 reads CASRRDPYNSPLHF. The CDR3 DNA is TGTGCCAGCAGGCGGGACCCATATAATTCACCCCTCCACTTT.

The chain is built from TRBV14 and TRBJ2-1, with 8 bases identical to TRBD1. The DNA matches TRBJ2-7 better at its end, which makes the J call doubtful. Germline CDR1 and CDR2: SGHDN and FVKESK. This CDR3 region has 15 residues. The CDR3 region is CASSQLDRETYEQYF. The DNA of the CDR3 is TGTGCCAGCAGCCAACTGGACAGGGAAACCTACGAGCAGTACTTC.

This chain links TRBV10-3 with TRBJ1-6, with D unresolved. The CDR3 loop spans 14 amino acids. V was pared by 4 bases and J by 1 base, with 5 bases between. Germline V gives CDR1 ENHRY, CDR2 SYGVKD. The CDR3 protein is CAISGGSYNSPLHF. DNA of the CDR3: TGTGCCATCAGTGGTGGGTCCTATAATTCACCCCTCCACTTT.

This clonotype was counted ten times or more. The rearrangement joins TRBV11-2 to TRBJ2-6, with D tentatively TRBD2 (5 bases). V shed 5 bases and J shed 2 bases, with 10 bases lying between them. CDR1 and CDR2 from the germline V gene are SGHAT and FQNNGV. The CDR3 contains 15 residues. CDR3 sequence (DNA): TGTGCCAGCAGCCTCGGAGGAGCTGGGGCCAACGTCCTGACTTTC. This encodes CASSLGGAGANVLTF.

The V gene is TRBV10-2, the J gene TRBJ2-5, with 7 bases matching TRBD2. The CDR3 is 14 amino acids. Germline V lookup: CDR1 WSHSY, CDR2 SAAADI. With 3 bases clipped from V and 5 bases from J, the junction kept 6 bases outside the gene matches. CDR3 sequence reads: CASSEGLVVETQYF. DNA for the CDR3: TGCGCCAGCAGTGAAGGACTAGTCGTGGAGACCCAGTACTTC.

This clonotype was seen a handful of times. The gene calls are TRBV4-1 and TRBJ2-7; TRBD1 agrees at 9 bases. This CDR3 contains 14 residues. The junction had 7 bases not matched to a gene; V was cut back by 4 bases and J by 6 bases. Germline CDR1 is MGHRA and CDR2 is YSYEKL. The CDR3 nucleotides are TGCGCCAGCAGCCGCGGACAGGGGCGCTCCGAGCAGTACTTC. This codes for CASSRGQGRSEQYF.

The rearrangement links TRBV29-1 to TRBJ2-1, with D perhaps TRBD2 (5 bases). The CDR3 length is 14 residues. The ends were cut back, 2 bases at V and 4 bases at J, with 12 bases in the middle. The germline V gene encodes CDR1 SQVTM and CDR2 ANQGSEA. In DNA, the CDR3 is TGCAGCGTTGAATCGAGAGGGAGATACAATGAGCAGTTCTTC. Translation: CSVESRGRYNEQFF.

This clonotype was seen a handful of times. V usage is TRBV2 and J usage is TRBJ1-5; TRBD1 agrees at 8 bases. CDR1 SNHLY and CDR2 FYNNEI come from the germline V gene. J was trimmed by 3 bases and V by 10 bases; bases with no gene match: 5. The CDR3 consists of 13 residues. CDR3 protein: CATGQGLNQPQHF. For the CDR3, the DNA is TGTGCCACTGGACAGGGCCTCAATCAGCCCCAGCATTTT.

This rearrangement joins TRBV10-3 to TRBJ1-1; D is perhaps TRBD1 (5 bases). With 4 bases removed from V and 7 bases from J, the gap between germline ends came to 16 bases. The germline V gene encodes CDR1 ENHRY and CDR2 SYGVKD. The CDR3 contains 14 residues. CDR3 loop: CAISATQGSGEAFF. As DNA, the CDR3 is TGTGCCATCAGTGCAACCCAGGGATCAGGTGAAGCTTTCTTT.

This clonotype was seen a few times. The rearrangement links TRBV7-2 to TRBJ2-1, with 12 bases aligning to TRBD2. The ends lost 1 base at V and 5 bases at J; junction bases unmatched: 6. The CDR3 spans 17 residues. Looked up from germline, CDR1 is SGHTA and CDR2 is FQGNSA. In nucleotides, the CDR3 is TGTGCCAGCAGCTTAGGTACACTAGCGGGAGGTAACAATGAGCAGTTCTTC. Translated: CASSLGTLAGGNNEQFF.

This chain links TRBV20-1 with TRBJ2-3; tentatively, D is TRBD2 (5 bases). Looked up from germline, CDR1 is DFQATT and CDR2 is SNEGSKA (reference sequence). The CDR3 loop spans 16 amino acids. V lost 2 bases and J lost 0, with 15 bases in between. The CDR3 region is CSARPPLARSTDTQYF. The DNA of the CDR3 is TGCAGTGCTAGACCCCCCCTAGCCCGTAGCACAGATACGCAGTATTTT.

As DNA, the CDR3 is TGTGCCAGCAGTGCCAAGGGGGTATCGAACACCGGGGAGCTGTTTTTT. It encodes CASSAKGVSNTGELFF. The V and J genes are TRBV2 and TRBJ2-2; weak D call: TRBD1 (6 bases). This CDR3 comprises 16 residues. Looked up from germline, CDR1 is SNHLY and CDR2 is FYNNEI. Trimming took 4 bases from V and 0 from J, leaving 12 bases between them.

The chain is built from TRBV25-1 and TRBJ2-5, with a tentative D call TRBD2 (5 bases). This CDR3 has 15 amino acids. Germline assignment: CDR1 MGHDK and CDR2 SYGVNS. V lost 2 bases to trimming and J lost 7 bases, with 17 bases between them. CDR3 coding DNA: TGTGCCAGCAGTGAAGGCGCGACGGGAAGCGGGACCCAGTACTTC. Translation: CASSEGATGSGTQYF.

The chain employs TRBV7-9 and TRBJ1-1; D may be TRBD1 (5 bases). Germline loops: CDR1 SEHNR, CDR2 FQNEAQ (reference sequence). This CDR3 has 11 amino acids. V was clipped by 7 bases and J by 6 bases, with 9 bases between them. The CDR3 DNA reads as TGTGCCAGCACCAGGGAGGCTGAAGCTTTCTTT. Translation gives CASTREAEAFF.

The CDR3 reads CASSVGSEQFF. The CDR3, as DNA: TGTGCCAGCAGTGTCGGTAGCGAGCAGTTCTTC. The chain combines TRBV27 with TRBJ2-1; D is unclear. The CDR3 spans 11 residues. The V end was cut by 5 bases, the J end by 10 bases, with 9 bases between. Per the germline V gene, CDR1 is MNHEY and CDR2 is SMNVEV (reference sequence).

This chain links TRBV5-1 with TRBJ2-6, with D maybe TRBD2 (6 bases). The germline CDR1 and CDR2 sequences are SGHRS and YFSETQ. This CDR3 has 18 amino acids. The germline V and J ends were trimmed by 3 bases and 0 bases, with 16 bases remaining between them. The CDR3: CASSWVGGDLSGANVLTF. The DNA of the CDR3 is TGCGCCAGCAGCTGGGTTGGCGGGGATCTCTCTGGGGCCAACGTCCTGACTTTC.

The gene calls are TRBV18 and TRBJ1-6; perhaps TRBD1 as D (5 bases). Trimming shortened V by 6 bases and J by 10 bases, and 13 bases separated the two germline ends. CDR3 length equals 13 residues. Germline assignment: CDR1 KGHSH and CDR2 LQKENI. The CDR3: CASSRDAGSPLHF. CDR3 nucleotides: TGTGCCAGCTCCAGGGACGCGGGATCACCCCTCCACTTT.

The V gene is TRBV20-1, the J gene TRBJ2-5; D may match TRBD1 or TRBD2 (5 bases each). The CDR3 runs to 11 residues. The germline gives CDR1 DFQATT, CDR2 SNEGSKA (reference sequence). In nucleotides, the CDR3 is TGCAGGGCTTTCTGGGGGGAGACCCAGTACTTC. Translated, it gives CRAFWGETQYF.

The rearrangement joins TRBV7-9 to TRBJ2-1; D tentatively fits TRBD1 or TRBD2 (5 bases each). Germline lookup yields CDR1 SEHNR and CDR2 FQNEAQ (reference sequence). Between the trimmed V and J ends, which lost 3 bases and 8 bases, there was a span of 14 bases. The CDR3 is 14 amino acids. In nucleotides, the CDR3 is TGTGCCAGCAGCTTTAGGCCACGGGACGATGAGCAGTTCTTC. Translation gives CASSFRPRDDEQFF.

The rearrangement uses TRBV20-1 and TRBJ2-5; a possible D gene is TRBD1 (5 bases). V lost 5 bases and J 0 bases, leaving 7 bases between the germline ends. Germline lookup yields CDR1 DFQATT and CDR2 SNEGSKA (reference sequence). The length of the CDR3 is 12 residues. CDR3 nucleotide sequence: TGCAGTGCTCAGGGTGACCAAGAGACCCAGTACTTC. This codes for CSAQGDQETQYF.

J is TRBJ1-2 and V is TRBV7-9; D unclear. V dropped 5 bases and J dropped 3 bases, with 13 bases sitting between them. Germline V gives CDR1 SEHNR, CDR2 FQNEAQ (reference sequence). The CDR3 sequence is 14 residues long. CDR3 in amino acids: CASSRALRDYGYTF. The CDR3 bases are TGTGCCAGCAGCCGGGCCCTTAGGGACTATGGCTACACCTTC.

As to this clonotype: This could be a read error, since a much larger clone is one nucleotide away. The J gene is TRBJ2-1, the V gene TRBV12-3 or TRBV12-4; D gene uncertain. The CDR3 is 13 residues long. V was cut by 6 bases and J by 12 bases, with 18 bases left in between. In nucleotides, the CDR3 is TGTGCCAGCAGCCAAAACTCTAGGTGGGGGCAGTTCTTC. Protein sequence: CASSQNSRWGQFF.

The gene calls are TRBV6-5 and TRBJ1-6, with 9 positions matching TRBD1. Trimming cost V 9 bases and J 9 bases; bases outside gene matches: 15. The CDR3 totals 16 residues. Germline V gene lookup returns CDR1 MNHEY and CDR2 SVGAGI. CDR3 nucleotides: TGTGCCAGTTCCCTTGGTATCGGGACAGGGTTTTCACCCCTCCACTTT. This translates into CASSLGIGTGFSPLHF.